These 9 T cell receptor beta chains were sequenced from one sample in a study of STAT5B mutations in CD4+ large granular lymphocyte leukemia. Data came from immunoSEQ multiplex PCR; TCRdb stores just in-frame clones and leaves some out. Here the sample spans just over 40,000 clones, 81% being singletons. Sequencing was carried out using CD4+ T cells from blood buffy coats. These receptors were collected from a human donor in good health.

The chain employs TRBV7-9 and TRBJ1-2; the D gene is possibly TRBD1 (5 bases). The germline V gene has CDR1 SEHNR and CDR2 FQNEAQ (reference sequence). Trimming left V 3 bases short and J 0 bases short, with 8 bases between. The CDR3 is made up of 14 amino acids. CDR3: CASSLGPTNYGYTF. In DNA form, the CDR3 reads TGTGCCAGCAGCTTGGGACCCACTAACTATGGCTACACCTTC.

This clone was seen a single time. This chain joins TRBV10-3 and TRBJ1-1; 7 bases map to TRBD1. Germline CDR1 and CDR2: ENHRY and SYGVKD. J lost 8 bases, V lost 5 bases, and 11 bases had no gene match. There are 14 residues in the CDR3. CDR3 sequence reads: CAISPDRVGEEAFF. The CDR3 bases are TGTGCCATCAGTCCAGACAGGGTCGGCGAGGAAGCTTTCTTT.

The rearrangement joins TRBV30 to TRBJ2-7, with D possibly TRBD1 on 6 matching bases. CDR1 is GTSNPN and CDR2 is SVGIG in the germline V gene (reference sequence). The CDR3 has 12 residues. The germline V and J ends were trimmed by 3 bases and 3 bases, with 9 bases remaining between them. DNA of the CDR3: TGTGCCTGGAGCTTACAGGGCTACGAGCAGTACTTC. As protein: CAWSLQGYEQYF.

The V call is TRBV6-6, the J call TRBJ2-3, with D possibly being TRBD2 (5 bases). This CDR3 comprises 14 residues. V lost 4 bases to trimming and J lost 5 bases, with 13 bases between them. Germline V gene lookup returns CDR1 MNHNY and CDR2 SVGAGI (reference sequence). The CDR3 reads CASSWATSGDTQYF. DNA for the CDR3: TGTGCCAGCAGTTGGGCGACAAGCGGAGATACGCAGTATTTT.

In DNA form, the CDR3 reads TGTGCCAGCAGCGTAGCTACGACTAGCGGGTTCACGCAGTATTTT. This sequence encodes CASSVATTSGFTQYF. The rearrangement uses TRBV9 and TRBJ2-3, with 10 bases aligning to TRBD2. The CDR3 length is 15 residues. V lost 0 bases and J lost 9; bases outside the gene matches: 7. Per the germline V gene, CDR1 is SGDLS and CDR2 is YYNGEE.

The chain couples TRBV5-5 to TRBJ1-5; 10 bases fit TRBD1. The trim removed 2 bases at V and 3 bases at J, leaving 14 bases unmatched. The germline CDR1 and CDR2 sequences are SGHKS and YYEKEE (reference sequence). The length of the CDR3 is 19 residues. The CDR3 DNA sequence: TGTGCCAGCAGCTTAACCGGGACAGGGGTCATAAGGGACAATCAGCCCCAGCATTTT. This gives the protein CASSLTGTGVIRDNQPQHF.

This chain links TRBV18 with TRBJ1-1; D gene ambiguous. Germline values: CDR1 KGHSH, CDR2 LQKENI. V was trimmed by 3 bases and J by 4 bases, leaving 12 bases between them. The length of the CDR3 is 14 residues. This CDR3 reads CASSPQGPRTEAFF. In DNA form, the CDR3 reads TGTGCCAGCTCACCTCAAGGACCGCGCACTGAAGCTTTCTTT.

CDR3 sequence: CASSLGLSTDTQYF. In nucleotides, the CDR3 is TGTGCCAGCAGTTTAGGGCTTAGCACAGATACGCAGTATTTT. This chain uses TRBV28 with TRBJ2-3; no firm D call. Trimming took 2 bases from V and 0 from J, leaving 6 bases between them. Per the germline V gene, CDR1 is MDHEN and CDR2 is SYDVKM. The CDR3 totals 14 residues.

The CDR3 nucleotides are TGTGCCAGCAGCTTAAAGCTAGCGGGGCTCACCGGGGAGCTGTTTTTT. Its protein product is CASSLKLAGLTGELFF. The rearrangement joins TRBV5-6 to TRBJ2-2; TRBD2 matches 9 bases. This CDR3 spans 16 amino acids. Germline values: CDR1 SGHDT, CDR2 YYEEEE. The V segment lost 2 bases and the J segment 4 bases; nucleotides outside the gene matches: 6.